Shown below are 32 T cell receptor beta chains from a single sample sequenced in a study of shared clonotypes between healthy human individuals. Measured with immunoSEQ multiplex PCR; TCRdb has only the in-frame clones, and not every one. The sample shows some 350,000 clones, about 74% of them seen only once. The sample comprised memory CD4+ T cells sorted from blood. Subset defined: CD45RA-negative fraction. The receptors were sampled from a man aged 30 to 39 in good health.

This clone was seen a few times. V is TRBV5-1 and J is TRBJ2-7, with 7 bases fitting TRBD1. The CDR3 is made up of 16 amino acids. V shed 2 bases, J shed 6 bases, and the junction held 14 bases outside the gene matches. The germline gives CDR1 SGHRS, CDR2 YFSETQ. CDR3 in DNA: TGCGCCAGCAGCTTAGGGGGACAGTCGGGTGGCGTCGAGCAGTACTTC. This gives the protein CASSLGGQSGGVEQYF. Full variable domain (rest looked up from reference TRBV5-1 and TRBJ2-7): KAGVTQTPRYLIKTRGQQVTLSCSPISGHRSVSWYQQTPGQGLQFLFEYFSETQRNKGNFPGRFSGRQFSNSRSEMNVSTLELGDSALYLCASSLGGQSGGVEQYFGPGTRLTVT.

This clone has at least ten counts. The chain uses TRBV5-1 and TRBJ2-7; 11 nucleotides agree with TRBD1. The CDR3 extends over 15 amino acids. Germline V gene lookup returns CDR1 SGHRS and CDR2 YFSETQ. V dropped 4 bases and J dropped 6; count of bases not matched to a gene: 9. As DNA, the CDR3 is TGCGCCAGCAGCCCGGAGGGACAGGGGGTAATCGAGCAGTACTTC. It is translated as CASSPEGQGVIEQYF.

The rearrangement links TRBV6-5 to TRBJ1-6; TRBD1 aligns across 10 bases. Trimming took 7 bases from V and 9 from J; bases not matched to a gene: 6. Germline V gene sequence: CDR1 MNHEY, CDR2 SVGAGI. This CDR3 is built from 14 residues. The CDR3 sequence is CASNDRGLGSPLHF. The CDR3 DNA reads TGTGCCAGCAACGACAGGGGGCTTGGTTCACCCCTCCACTTT.

The rearrangement links TRBV5-1 to TRBJ2-2; D unresolved. The length of the CDR3 is 13 residues. Looked up from germline, CDR1 is SGHRS and CDR2 is YFSETQ. V was pared by 0 bases and J by 5 bases, with 5 bases between. CDR3 bases: TGCGCCAGCAGCTTGGTCTCGACCGGGGAGCTGTTTTTT. Translated: CASSLVSTGELFF. The full variable domain, its missing parts supplied by reference TRBV5-1 and TRBJ2-2, is KAGVTQTPRYLIKTRGQQVTLSCSPISGHRSVSWYQQTPGQGLQFLFEYFSETQRNKGNFPGRFSGRQFSNSRSEMNVSTLELGDSALYLCASSLVSTGELFFGEGSRLTVL.

The chain uses TRBV7-9 and TRBJ1-2; weak D call: TRBD1 (6 bases). Germline CDR1 SEHNR, CDR2 FQNEAQ (reference sequence). V lost 4 bases, J lost 7 bases, and 13 bases lay in between. The CDR3 loop spans 13 amino acids. Written as DNA, the CDR3 is TGTGCCAGCAGCTCGACAGGTTTGGCTGGCTACACCTTC. Its translation is CASSSTGLAGYTF.

This chain uses TRBV6-5 with TRBJ1-4; a possible D gene is TRBD1 (5 bases). This CDR3 comprises 15 residues. V lost 5 bases to trimming and J lost 10 bases, with 20 bases between them. The germline V gene encodes CDR1 MNHEY and CDR2 SVGAGI. CDR3 sequence (DNA): TGTGCCAGCAGTACGGGGGGTGCCTCGATTCGAAAACTGTTTTTT. Translating gives CASSTGGASIRKLFF.

This clone was picked up one time. V usage is TRBV6-5 and J usage is TRBJ2-1; tentatively, D is TRBD2 (5 bases). CDR1 is MNHEY and CDR2 is SVGAGI in the germline V gene. V was cut by 6 bases and J by 3 bases, with 15 bases left in between. This CDR3 has 15 residues. The CDR3 bases are TGTGCCAGCAGCAAATGGGCTAGCAGCTACAATGAGCAGTTCTTC. Translation gives CASSKWASSYNEQFF.

The rearrangement links TRBV10-2 to TRBJ2-1, with a weak D call TRBD2 (6 bases). The CDR3 runs 13 residues. V lost 8 bases and J 0 bases, leaving 8 bases between the germline ends. Germline V gene lookup returns CDR1 WSHSY and CDR2 SAAADI. This CDR3 is CASGRSSYNEQFF. CDR3 in DNA: TGCGCCAGCGGGAGGTCCTCCTACAATGAGCAGTTCTTC.

As regards this clone: With a much larger clone just one base away, this may be a read error. In the same sample, other DNA sequences code for this CDR3. V gene TRBV28 combines with J gene TRBJ2-7; D ambiguous. CDR3 length: 11 residues. CDR1 is MDHEN and CDR2 is SYDVKM in the germline V gene. V lost 4 bases and J 3 bases, leaving 4 bases between the germline ends. This chain's CDR3 is CASSSRYEQYF. The DNA of the CDR3 is TGTGCCAGCAGTTCCCGCTACGAGCAGTACTTC. The variable domain in full, with the rest retrieved from reference TRBV28 and TRBJ2-7, is DVKVTQSSRYLVKRTGEKVFLECVQDMDHENMFWYRQDPGLGLRLIYFSYDVKMKEKGDIPEGYSVSREKKERFSLILESASTNQTSMYLCASSSRYEQYFGPGTRLTVT.

This chain uses TRBV11-2 with TRBJ1-4; D not certain. The CDR3 is 14 amino acids. The germline CDR1 and CDR2 sequences are SGHAT and FQNNGV. V gave up 4 bases and J gave up 6 bases, with 12 bases separating them. This CDR3 reads CASSSPPWDEKLFF. The CDR3 coding sequence is TGTGCCAGCAGCTCTCCCCCATGGGATGAAAAACTGTTTTTT.

The J gene is TRBJ2-3, the V gene TRBV27, with 7 positions matching TRBD1. CDR3 size: 16 residues. With 2 bases clipped from V and 10 bases from J, the junction kept 15 bases outside the gene matches. Germline CDR1 and CDR2: MNHEY and SMNVEV (reference sequence). CDR3 in amino acids: CASSLMTGRGFLAQYF. The CDR3 DNA follows: TGTGCCAGCAGTTTAATGACAGGGAGAGGGTTCTTGGCGCAGTATTTT.

The genes are TRBV29-1 and TRBJ2-7; tentatively, D is TRBD1 (6 bases). V was clipped by 3 bases and J by 5 bases, with 17 bases between them. Germline CDR1 is SQVTM and CDR2 is ANQGSEA. The CDR3 runs 14 residues. The CDR3 DNA reads TGCAGCGTTGAGGGGTTGCAGGGGACGGACGAGCAGTACTTC. This translates into CSVEGLQGTDEQYF.

V and J are TRBV9 and TRBJ1-2; 7 bases map to TRBD1. Germline V CDR1 and CDR2: SGDLS, YYNGEE. The ends lost 2 bases at V and 2 bases at J; junction bases unmatched: 6. The CDR3 has 15 amino acids. This chain's CDR3 is CASSVNLRGNYGYTF. The CDR3 nucleotides read TGTGCCAGCAGCGTCAATCTCAGGGGGAACTATGGCTACACCTTC.

This chain links TRBV14 with TRBJ2-6; D is undetermined. The germline gives CDR1 SGHDN, CDR2 FVKESK. Trimming took 3 bases from V and 1 from J, leaving 7 bases between them. CDR3 length: 15 amino acids. This CDR3 is CASSQSSSGANVLTF. In DNA form, the CDR3 reads TGTGCCAGCAGCCAGTCATCTTCTGGGGCCAACGTCCTGACTTTC.

The V call is TRBV5-5, the J call TRBJ1-5; D not resolved. Per germline, CDR1 SGHKS and CDR2 YYEKEE (reference sequence). V lost 5 bases, J lost 0 bases, and 12 bases lay in between. This CDR3 has 15 residues. For the CDR3, the DNA is TGTGCCAGCAGGAGCCTACCGTATAGCAATCAGCCCCAGCATTTT. It yields the protein CASRSLPYSNQPQHF.

This clone was seen many times. This rearrangement joins TRBV5-1 to TRBJ2-3, with 8 positions matching TRBD2. CDR1 is SGHRS, CDR2 YFSETQ, per germline. V lost 2 bases, J lost 4 bases, and 12 bases stayed unmatched. The CDR3 runs to 17 residues. The CDR3 loop is CASSLFPSGGTPDTQYF. The CDR3 nucleotides read TGCGCCAGCAGCTTATTCCCCTCGGGAGGGACCCCAGATACGCAGTATTTT.

The chain carries TRBV4-3 and TRBJ2-2; D uncertain. The CDR3 consists of 14 residues. V dropped 1 base and J dropped 1 base, with 4 bases sitting between them. Germline CDR1 LGHNA, CDR2 YSLEER. For the CDR3, the DNA is TGCGCCAGCAGCCAAGCACAGAACACCGGGGAGCTGTTTTTT. The encoded protein is CASSQAQNTGELFF.

The gene calls are TRBV6-4 and TRBJ2-3; 14 nucleotides line up with TRBD2. Germline CDR1 is MRHNA and CDR2 is SNTAGT. The CDR3 extends over 14 amino acids. V shed 5 bases and J 6 bases; nucleotides not matched to a gene: 1. Here the CDR3 reads CASSRTSGRDTQYF. DNA for the CDR3: TGTGCCAGCAGTCGGACTAGCGGGAGGGATACGCAGTATTTT.

This chain uses TRBV6-1 with TRBJ1-1; unclear D gene. V was shortened by 7 bases and J by 4 bases, with 13 bases between the two germline ends. The CDR3 is made up of 13 amino acids. The germline V gene encodes CDR1 MNHNS and CDR2 SASEGT. CDR3 protein: CASMGRTPTEAFF. CDR3 sequence (DNA): TGTGCCAGCATGGGGAGAACCCCCACTGAAGCTTTCTTT.

The chain employs TRBV30 and TRBJ2-7; D possibly corresponds to TRBD1 (5 bases). The V end lost 1 base, the J end lost 6 bases, and 16 bases lay between the germline ends. CDR1 is GTSNPN and CDR2 is SVGIG in the germline V gene (reference sequence). The CDR3 sequence is 14 residues long. CDR3 sequence: CAWSDGGLRAEQYF. CDR3 DNA sequence: TGTGCCTGGAGTGATGGTGGCCTCAGGGCCGAGCAGTACTTC.

CDR3 nucleotide sequence: TGTGCCACCAGCAGAGTGGCAGGATTAAACATTCAGTACTTC. This gives the protein CATSRVAGLNIQYF. The rearrangement links TRBV15 to TRBJ2-4; no firm D call. The CDR3 spans 14 residues. The V gene's germline CDR1 is LNHNV and CDR2 YYDKDF (reference sequence). V lost 1 base and J 6 bases, leaving 10 bases between the germline ends.

V and J are TRBV19 and TRBJ1-2; the D is unclear. The CDR3 is 15 amino acids. Germline V CDR1 and CDR2: LNHDA, SQIVND (reference sequence). Deletions cut 2 bases from V and 0 bases from J, with 10 bases between. The CDR3 here is CASSILRPTNYGYTF. In DNA form, the CDR3 reads TGTGCCAGTAGTATACTGCGCCCAACTAACTATGGCTACACCTTC.

A remark on this clone: A clone one base away is much larger, so this may be a read error. The chain carries TRBV10-3 and TRBJ2-7; 7 bases map to TRBD2. The ends lost 4 bases at V and 0 bases at J; junction bases unmatched: 12. This CDR3 spans 17 amino acids. Per the germline V gene, CDR1 is ENHRY and CDR2 is SYGVKD. The CDR3 sequence is CAISGHCRGGSSYEQYF. In DNA form, the CDR3 reads TGTGCCATCAGTGGGCACTGCCGTGGCGGGAGCTCCTACGAGCAGTACTTC.

By proportion, this clone is medium-sized. The V call is TRBV29-1, the J call TRBJ2-5; 8 positions agree with TRBD2. Per germline, CDR1 SQVTM and CDR2 ANQGSEA. The CDR3 is 15 residues long. V shed 2 bases and J 2 bases; nucleotides not matched to a gene: 7. The CDR3 DNA reads TGCAGCGTTGAATTGTCTAGCGGGCGGCAAGAGACCCAGTACTTC. Its translation: CSVELSSGRQETQYF.

Ten or more counts support this clone. The CDR3, as DNA: TGTGCCAGCAGCAGAGGGACAGGGGGAGGAAACACCATATATTTT. This codes for CASSRGTGGGNTIYF. The rearrangement uses TRBV5-4 and TRBJ1-3, with 11 bases matching TRBD1. The CDR3 sequence is 15 residues long. The junction had 4 bases not matched to a gene; V was cut back by 4 bases and J by 4 bases. CDR1 is SGHNT and CDR2 is YYREEE in the germline V gene (reference sequence).

The V call is TRBV7-2, the J call TRBJ2-1; 9 bases map to TRBD2. Per the germline V gene, CDR1 is SGHTA and CDR2 is FQGNSA. V was pared by 2 bases and J by 7 bases, with 6 bases of the junction left unmatched. The CDR3 totals 15 residues. The CDR3 loop is CASSLFSGSMNEQFF. In DNA, the CDR3 is TGTGCCAGCAGCTTATTTAGCGGGAGTATGAATGAGCAGTTCTTC.

The rearrangement joins TRBV27 to TRBJ2-7; the D gene is possibly TRBD2 (5 bases). Germline V lookup: CDR1 MNHEY, CDR2 SMNVEV (reference sequence). With 4 bases removed from V and 3 bases from J, the gap between germline ends came to 13 bases. This CDR3 spans 14 amino acids. The DNA for the CDR3 is TGTGCCAGCAGTTCCTCACTAGGAAACTACGAGCAGTACTTC. Translated, it gives CASSSSLGNYEQYF.

The chain recombines TRBV7-3 with TRBJ2-1; TRBD2 matches at 10 bases. Germline CDR1 and CDR2: SGHTA and FQGTGA. The CDR3 covers 15 residues. V dropped 3 bases and J dropped 10; count of bases not matched to a gene: 9. The CDR3 DNA sequence: TGTGCCAGCAGCTTGCTAGCGGGAGACGGCTGGGAGCAGTTCTTC. Protein sequence: CASSLLAGDGWEQFF.

In this sample, this clone turned up a few times. At the DNA level, this CDR3 is encoded by other sequences in the same sample as well. J is TRBJ2-1 and V is TRBV4-3, with D unclear. Trimming stripped 4 bases from V and 3 bases from J, with 4 bases between. This CDR3 comprises 12 residues. Looked up from germline, CDR1 is LGHNA and CDR2 is YSLEER. CDR3 in amino acids: CASSRNYNEQFF. CDR3 in DNA: TGCGCCAGCAGCCGGAACTACAATGAGCAGTTCTTC.

V is TRBV7-6 and J is TRBJ2-5, with 10 bases that match TRBD2. CDR3 length: 15 residues. J lost 3 bases, V lost 5 bases, and 6 bases had no gene match. Germline V gene sequence: CDR1 SGHVS, CDR2 FNYEAQ. CDR3: CASSNVGTSEETQYF. CDR3 bases: TGTGCCAGCAGCAACGTCGGGACTAGCGAAGAGACCCAGTACTTC.

V gene TRBV5-1 combines with J gene TRBJ2-5, with 8 bases that match TRBD2. CDR3 size: 13 residues. Trimming removed 5 bases from V and 2 bases from J; junction bases left unmatched: 2. In germline, CDR1 is SGHRS, CDR2 YFSETQ. The CDR3: CASRASGQETQYF. The CDR3, as DNA: TGCGCCAGCAGAGCTAGCGGGCAAGAGACCCAGTACTTC.

The chain employs TRBV11-2 and TRBJ2-7; 7 nucleotides match TRBD1. CDR1 is SGHAT, CDR2 FQNNGV, per germline. Trimming cost V 8 bases and J 1 base; bases outside gene matches: 8. This CDR3 has 14 amino acids. The DNA of the CDR3 is TGTGCCAGCTCAGGGACAGCAAAATCCTACGAGCAGTACTTC. As protein: CASSGTAKSYEQYF.